A selection of T cell receptor beta chains follows, all from one sample in a study of OX40 agonist ivuxolimab in advanced cancers. The data were produced by immunoSEQ multiplex PCR, yet TCRdb's version contains in-frame clones alone and is incomplete. Among 85,000 to 100,000 clones, about 91% were seen once, and the ten largest hold around 0.33%. The specimen comprised CD4+ or CD8+ T cells sorted from blood, sampled in a trial of the OX40 agonist ivuxolimab. The receptors were gathered from an adult with an advanced solid tumor such as melanoma, head and neck, liver or kidney cancer. Each CDR3 is given with its conserved first and last residue. The D gene is left open where the match is weak. Not every row has a clone size; where given, it reads once, few, many or a size class.

V,D,J,size,DNA,CDR3
TRBV5-4,-,TRBJ2-7,-,TGTGCCAGCAGCTTGGCGGGTGCCTCCGAGCAGTACTTC,CASSLAGASEQYF
TRBV28,TRBD2,TRBJ2-7,-,TGTGCCAGCAGTTTAACTAGCGGCTCCTACGAGCAGTACTTC,CASSLTSGSYEQYF
TRBV7-2,-,TRBJ1-3,-,TGTGCCAGCAGCGGAGGGAAGGGTTCTAACTCTGGAAACACCATATATTTT,CASSGGKGSNSGNTIYF
TRBV28,TRBD2,TRBJ2-1,-,TGTGCCAGCAGATTAAGAAGCGGGAGTAGCAATGAGCAGTTCTTC,CASRLRSGSSNEQFF
TRBV28,-,TRBJ1-4,-,TGTGCCAGCAGCCGGGTCCCCAAAAATGAAAAACTGTTTTTT,CASSRVPKNEKLFF
TRBV27,-,TRBJ2-3,-,TGTGCCAGCAGTTTAAGGGCTAGCGGCACAGATACGCAGTATTTT,CASSLRASGTDTQYF
TRBV18,-,TRBJ1-1,-,TGTGCCAGCTCACTACTGGACGCGAACACTGAAGCTTTCTTT,CASSLLDANTEAFF
TRBV7-2,TRBD1,TRBJ1-5,few,TGTGCCAGCAGCCCCGGGACAGCCTTTCAGCCCCAGCATTTT,CASSPGTAFQPQHF
TRBV5-4,TRBD2,TRBJ2-1,few,TGTGCCAGCAGCTCCGGGACTAGCGCCTTCAATGAGCAGTTCTTC,CASSSGTSAFNEQFF
TRBV7-2,-,TRBJ1-2,-,TGTGCCAGCAGCTTTGCGGAGATCCATAGTGGCTACACCTTC,CASSFAEIHSGYTF
TRBV5-6,-,TRBJ2-7,-,TGTGCCAGCAGCTTGGCTTATCTCTACGAGCAGTACTTC,CASSLAYLYEQYF
TRBV7-3,TRBD2,TRBJ2-7,-,TGTGCCAGCAGCCCCGGAGCGGGAGGGCCGTCCGAGCAGTACTTC,CASSPGAGGPSEQYF
TRBV10-3,-,TRBJ2-1,few,TGTGCCATCAGTGAGTCGTCGGAGAATGAGCAGTTCTTC,CAISESSENEQFF
TRBV11-1,-,TRBJ2-3,-,TGTGCCAGCAGCTTAGGGGGGGCCCGGATAGATACGCAGTATTTT,CASSLGGARIDTQYF